These 20 T cell receptor beta chains were all obtained from the same sample, sequenced in a study of identical twins (dated by TCRdb to 2016 to 2018). Library construction relied on 5' RACE. Sequencing was carried out with an Illumina HiSeq 2000. The public sequencing data were trimmed at Q25 with fastp and processed into clonotypes with MiXCR by TCRdb, which kept only in-frame beta chains. Entries are consolidated by CDR3 protein sequence, retaining the most common genes and DNA. The sample table shows around 95,000 distinct CDR3 sequences, and 5.9% are seen once. 12% of the sample is taken by the ten largest. The sequencing sample was made of memory T cells sorted from blood. Explained via the paper, the cell subset or site label denotes: CD45RO+ enriched T cells. Receptors originate from a woman aged 50 to 60 in good health.

This clonotype appeared a single time. This sequence joins TRBV20-1 and TRBJ2-5, with D perhaps TRBD2 (7 bases). The CDR3 runs to 19 residues. V was cut by 6 bases and J by 0 bases, with 29 bases left in between. The germline V gene has CDR1 DFQATT and CDR2 SNEGSKA (reference sequence). DNA of the CDR3: TGCAGTGCAGGGGGGGGCCAGGGAGTAGGTAGCAGGTACCAAGAGACCCAGTACTTC. It specifies CSAGGGQGVGSRYQETQYF.

This clonotype was recorded at least ten times. This chain uses TRBV5-1 with TRBJ2-1; 14 nucleotides line up with TRBD2. This CDR3 region has 21 residues. V dropped 1 base and J dropped 6; count of bases not matched to a gene: 18. Germline CDR1 reads SGHRS; CDR2 reads YFSETQ. DNA for the CDR3: TGCGCCAGCAGCTTGACGGATCCAGGTTGGTCTGGACTAGCGGGAGGCAATGAGCAGTTCTTC. Protein: CASSLTDPGWSGLAGGNEQFF.

The table lists this clonotype with many counts. The gene calls are TRBV30 and TRBJ2-1, with TRBD2 as a possible D gene (6 bases). The CDR3 is made up of 15 amino acids. The germline V gene encodes CDR1 GTSNPN and CDR2 SVGIG (reference sequence). Trimming left V 3 bases short and J 8 bases short, with 20 bases between. CDR3 sequence: CAWSSGGTNGYEQFF. The CDR3 DNA reads as TGTGCCTGGAGCTCGGGCGGGACCAACGGGTATGAGCAGTTCTTC. The entire variable domain, with the rest obtained from reference TRBV30 and TRBJ2-1, is as follows: SQTIHQWPATLVQPVGSPLSLECTVEGTSNPNLYWYRQAAGRGLQLLFYSVGIGQISSEVPQNLSASRPQDRQFILSSKKLLLSDSGFYLCAWSSGGTNGYEQFFGPGTRLTVL.

This clonotype was detected many times. The gene calls are TRBV7-8 and TRBJ2-2; 10 bases map to TRBD2. The CDR3 runs to 16 residues. CDR1 SGHVS and CDR2 FQNEAQ come from the germline V gene. Losses at the gene ends were 5 bases for V and 7 bases for J; bases not matched to a gene: 10. CDR3 nucleotide sequence: TGTGCCAGCAGCCCCAGTCTAGCGGGAGATCACGGGGAGCTGTTTTTT. It is translated as CASSPSLAGDHGELFF.

The V gene is TRBV7-9, the J gene TRBJ2-6; D could derive from TRBD1 or TRBD2 (5 bases each). CDR1 is SEHNR and CDR2 is FQNEAQ in the germline V gene (reference sequence). Between the trimmed V and J ends, which lost 4 bases and 1 base, there was a span of 14 bases. The CDR3 has 17 residues. The CDR3 here is CASSSRDPRSGANVLTF. As DNA, the CDR3 is TGTGCCAGCAGCTCCCGGGACCCCAGGTCTGGGGCCAACGTCCTGACTTTC.

This clonotype has ten or more counts. The chain has TRBV5-1 and TRBJ1-1; D gene unclear. Germline assignment: CDR1 SGHRS and CDR2 YFSETQ. The CDR3 runs to 13 residues. Trimming took off 1 base at V and 2 bases at J, with 6 bases between the two ends. The CDR3 loop is CASSLMENTEAFF. The CDR3 nucleotides are TGCGCCAGCAGCTTGATGGAAAACACTGAAGCTTTCTTT.

In this sample, this clonotype turned up many times. The V gene is TRBV12-5, the J gene TRBJ2-1; D remains ambiguous. Trimming cost V 9 bases and J 6 bases, with 15 bases left between them. Germline CDR1 and CDR2: LGHNT and FRNRAP. This CDR3 has 13 amino acids. CDR3 protein: CASLGINFNEQFF. The CDR3 DNA sequence: TGTGCTAGCTTAGGTATTAACTTCAATGAGCAGTTCTTC.

This clonotype was found many times. J is TRBJ2-2 and V is TRBV5-1; TRBD1 matches 11 bases. V lost 4 bases, J lost 4 bases, and 6 bases stayed unmatched. This CDR3 has 16 residues. CDR1 is SGHRS and CDR2 is YFSETQ in the germline V gene. CDR3 sequence: CASSPPGQGGTGELFF. The CDR3 DNA is TGCGCCAGCAGCCCCCCGGGACAGGGGGGCACCGGGGAGCTGTTTTTT.

This clonotype was detected ten times or more. V gene TRBV5-4 combines with J gene TRBJ2-1, with D perhaps given as TRBD1 or TRBD2 (6 bases each). Per the germline V gene, CDR1 is SGHNT and CDR2 is YYREEE (reference sequence). The CDR3 contains 15 residues. The V gene lost 0 bases and the J gene lost 5 bases, with 12 bases spanning the gap. The CDR3 bases are TGTGCCAGCAGCTTGGCGGGGGCCCTAAACAATGAGCAGTTCTTC. The encoded protein is CASSLAGALNNEQFF.

There are many counts of this clonotype. This chain uses TRBV10-3 with TRBJ1-2, with D possibly TRBD1 on 5 matching bases. The CDR3 length is 15 residues. The germline V and J ends were trimmed by 0 bases and 0 bases, with 8 bases remaining between them. Germline CDR1 is ENHRY and CDR2 is SYGVKD. This CDR3 is CAISESTGPNYGYTF. CDR3 nucleotide sequence: TGTGCCATCAGTGAGTCGACGGGGCCTAACTATGGCTACACCTTC.

This clonotype was counted at least ten times. The V and J genes are TRBV6-5 and TRBJ2-5, with a tentative D call TRBD1 (6 bases). Germline lookup yields CDR1 MNHEY and CDR2 SVGAGI. This CDR3 is built from 10 residues. Trimming took off 11 bases at V and 3 bases at J, with 7 bases between the two ends. DNA for the CDR3: TGTGCCGCAGGGGAAGAGACCCAGTACTTC. Translating gives CAAGEETQYF.

There are a few counts of this clonotype. A read error may be the cause here, since a much bigger clone is one base away. CDR3 sequence (DNA): TGTGCCAGCAGCAATGGCAGGGTGGTTAGCAATCAGCCCCAGCATTTT. Translation: CASSNGRVVSNQPQHF. The chain is built from TRBV7-9 and TRBJ1-5; D might be TRBD1 (5 bases). The CDR3 runs 16 residues. Germline-derived CDR1 and CDR2 are SEHNR and FQNEAQ (reference sequence). Between the trimmed V and J ends, which lost 5 bases and 0 bases, there was a span of 14 bases.

This clonotype was observed many times. The chain has TRBV24-1 and TRBJ2-1, with 7 bases aligning to TRBD1. The junction had 7 bases not matched to a gene; V was cut back by 4 bases and J by 2 bases. Germline CDR1 reads KGHDR; CDR2 reads SFDVKD. The CDR3 runs 16 residues. The DNA for the CDR3 is TGTGCCACCAGTGACACCGGGACAGATACCTACAATGAGCAGTTCTTC. As protein: CATSDTGTDTYNEQFF.

This clonotype was picked up many times. The genes are TRBV4-2 and TRBJ2-1, with D tentatively TRBD2 (6 bases). The CDR3 covers 14 residues. Germline values: CDR1 LGHNA, CDR2 YNFKEQ. V shed 3 bases and J shed 4 bases, with 10 bases lying between them. The CDR3 loop is CASSQSTSYNEQFF. The CDR3 coding sequence is TGTGCCAGCAGCCAGTCGACTAGTTACAATGAGCAGTTCTTC.

The sample holds many counts of this clonotype. The J gene is TRBJ1-1, the V gene TRBV6-6; tentatively, D is TRBD1 (6 bases). V was pared by 3 bases and J by 0 bases, with 14 bases between. CDR1 and CDR2 (germline): MNHNY, SVGAGI (reference sequence). The CDR3 contains 16 residues. CDR3 sequence: CASSYLPTGLNTEAFF. The CDR3 DNA follows: TGTGCCAGCAGTTATCTTCCGACAGGCCTGAACACTGAAGCTTTCTTT.

The chain combines TRBV7-3 with TRBJ2-1; TRBD1 aligns across 7 bases. V lost 5 bases, J lost 6 bases, and 1 base stayed unmatched. CDR3 length equals 12 residues. CDR1 SGHTA and CDR2 FQGTGA come from the germline V gene. The chain's CDR3 is CASSRQGNEQFF. CDR3 in DNA: TGTGCCAGCAGCCGACAGGGCAATGAGCAGTTCTTC.

This clonotype was picked up many times. This chain links TRBV7-9 with TRBJ2-7; either TRBD1 or TRBD2 may fit D (5 bases each). The CDR3 runs 12 residues. The germline V gene encodes CDR1 SEHNR and CDR2 FQNEAQ (reference sequence). Between the trimmed V and J ends, which lost 1 base and 12 bases, there was a span of 13 bases. CDR3 DNA: TGTGCCAGCAGCTTAGGACAGAGAGGGATGTACTTC. It yields the protein CASSLGQRGMYF.

This clonotype was counted ten times or more. The rearrangement joins TRBV4-1 to TRBJ2-5, with D perhaps matching TRBD2 (6 bases). V was trimmed by 3 bases and J by 3 bases, leaving 20 bases between them. Germline lookup yields CDR1 MGHRA and CDR2 YSYEKL. This CDR3 is 17 amino acids long. The CDR3 bases are TGCGCCAGCAGCCAGGAACGCGGCCAGGGCGGGAAAGAGACCCAGTACTTC. Translation gives CASSQERGQGGKETQYF.

The chain has TRBV7-6 and TRBJ2-7; perhaps TRBD1 as D (6 bases). From germline, CDR1 is SGHVS and CDR2 FNYEAQ. This CDR3 is built from 14 residues. Trimming left V 5 bases short and J 7 bases short, with 18 bases between. The CDR3 DNA is TGTGCCAGCAGCCTCCGGACAGACTATGGGGAGCAGTACTTC. Its protein product is CASSLRTDYGEQYF. The complete variable domain, with remaining parts taken from reference TRBV7-6 and TRBJ2-7, reads GAGVSQSPRYKVTKRGQDVALRCDPISGHVSLYWYRQALGQGPEFLTYFNYEAQQDKSGLPNDRFSAERPEGSISTLTIQRTEQRDSAMYRCASSLRTDYGEQYFGPGTRLTVT.

This clonotype occurred many times. The chain links TRBV24-1 to TRBJ2-1; D is perhaps TRBD1 (5 bases). V dropped 4 bases and J dropped 7 bases, with 16 bases sitting between them. Germline CDR1 and CDR2: KGHDR and SFDVKD. The CDR3 consists of 15 residues. The CDR3 coding sequence is TGTGCCACCAGTGACCCCATTTCAGGGCTGAATGAGCAGTTCTTC. Translation: CATSDPISGLNEQFF.